One sample yielded the 5 T cell receptor beta chains listed below, sequenced in a study of beta chain features in type 1 diabetes. Reverse transcription of all isolated RNA meant that expressed TCRB transcripts were sequenced. Profiled with immunoSEQ multiplex PCR; TCRdb holds only in-frame clones, not every one. The table lists 970,000 or so clones, roughly 17% of them singletons. Sequences were obtained from naive CD4+ T cells from blood. The receptors originated from a young woman in good health.

This rearrangement joins TRBV11-2 to TRBJ1-4, with 8 positions matching TRBD1. The ends lost 4 bases at V and 7 bases at J; junction bases unmatched: 11. This CDR3 comprises 16 residues. Germline CDR1 is SGHAT and CDR2 is FQNNGV. The CDR3 here is CASSSNRGKFGEKLFF. DNA for the CDR3: TGTGCCAGCAGCTCAAACAGGGGGAAGTTTGGTGAAAAACTGTTTTTT.

This clone was seen more than once but under ten times. This sequence joins TRBV15 and TRBJ2-2; TRBD2 matches 11 bases. Germline CDR1 LNHNV, CDR2 YYDKDF (reference sequence). Trimming took 3 bases from V and 4 from J; bases not matched to a gene: 16. The CDR3 runs to 20 residues. The CDR3 spells CATSSPPTSGRGWGTGELFF. For the CDR3, the DNA is TGTGCCACCAGCAGTCCTCCCACTAGCGGGAGAGGTTGGGGCACCGGGGAGCTGTTTTTT.

This clone was seen only a few times. The V gene is TRBV5-1, the J gene TRBJ2-1, with D possibly TRBD2 on 6 matching bases. This CDR3 is built from 17 residues. V dropped 0 bases and J dropped 4 bases, with 17 bases sitting between them. In germline, CDR1 is SGHRS, CDR2 YFSETQ. The CDR3 region is CASSLGLGTPLYNEQFF. In nucleotides, the CDR3 is TGCGCCAGCAGCTTGGGGTTAGGGACTCCGTTATACAATGAGCAGTTCTTC. The complete variable domain, with remaining parts taken from reference TRBV5-1 and TRBJ2-1, reads KAGVTQTPRYLIKTRGQQVTLSCSPISGHRSVSWYQQTPGQGLQFLFEYFSETQRNKGNFPGRFSGRQFSNSRSEMNVSTLELGDSALYLCASSLGLGTPLYNEQFFGPGTRLTVL.

The gene calls are TRBV2 and TRBJ2-7, with 11 bases matching TRBD2. V shed 6 bases and J 3 bases; nucleotides not matched to a gene: 22. The germline V gene has CDR1 SNHLY and CDR2 FYNNEI. The CDR3 consists of 20 residues. CDR3 DNA: TGTGCCAGCAGCCTAGACATAGGGTCGAGACTAGCGGGAACGAGCTACGAGCAGTACTTC. Protein product: CASSLDIGSRLAGTSYEQYF.

The chain is built from TRBV27 and TRBJ2-1; perhaps TRBD1 as D (5 bases). The ends were cut back, 2 bases at V and 0 bases at J, with 8 bases in the middle. Germline CDR1 MNHEY, CDR2 SMNVEV (reference sequence). CDR3 length: 15 amino acids. The CDR3 spells CASSLRTTSYNEQFF. CDR3 DNA: TGTGCCAGCAGTTTAAGGACAACCTCCTACAATGAGCAGTTCTTC.